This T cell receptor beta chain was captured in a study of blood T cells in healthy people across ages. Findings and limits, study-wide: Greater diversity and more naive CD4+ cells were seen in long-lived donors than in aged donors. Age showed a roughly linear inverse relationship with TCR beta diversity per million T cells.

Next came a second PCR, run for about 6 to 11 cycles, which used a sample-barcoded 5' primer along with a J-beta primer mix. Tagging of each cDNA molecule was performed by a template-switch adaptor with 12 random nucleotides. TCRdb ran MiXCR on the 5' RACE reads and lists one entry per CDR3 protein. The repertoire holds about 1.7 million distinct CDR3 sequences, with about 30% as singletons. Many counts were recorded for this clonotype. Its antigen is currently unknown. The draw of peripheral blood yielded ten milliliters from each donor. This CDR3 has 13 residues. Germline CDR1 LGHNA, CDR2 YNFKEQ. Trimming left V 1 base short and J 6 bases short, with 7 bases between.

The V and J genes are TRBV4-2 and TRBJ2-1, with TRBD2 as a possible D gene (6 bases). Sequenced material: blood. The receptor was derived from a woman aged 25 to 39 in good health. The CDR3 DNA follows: TGTGCCAGCAGCCAAGTGGGAGGCAATGAGCAGTTCTTC. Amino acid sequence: CASSQVGGNEQFF.